Below, 15 T cell receptor beta chains from the same sample are listed, as sequenced in a study of T-cell memory formation after mild COVID-19. Via MiXCR, TCRdb re-called the 5' RACE reads, giving one row per CDR3 protein. The sample yields 350,000 to 400,000 distinct CDR3 sequences, roughly 14% seen once. Sequencing was done on a sample of PBMCs or a T cell subset sorted from them (not recorded which). The receptors come from a man aged 18 to 35 who had mild COVID-19 (a few samples of this study predate the infection). Cell type and time point are not known.

The rearrangement joins TRBV4-3 to TRBJ2-2; unclear D gene. The CDR3 has 13 amino acids. Looked up from germline, CDR1 is LGHNA and CDR2 is YSLEER. V dropped 0 bases and J dropped 6 bases, with 5 bases sitting between them. DNA of the CDR3: TGCGCCAGCAGCCAAGACAATCCCGGGGAGCTGTTTTTT. Its translation is CASSQDNPGELFF.

This clonotype was counted only a few times. This sequence joins TRBV4-3 and TRBJ1-1, with D hard to call. This CDR3 is built from 17 residues. The germline V and J ends were trimmed by 1 base and 5 bases, with 20 bases remaining between them. Germline CDR1 is LGHNA and CDR2 is YSLEER. DNA of the CDR3: TGCGCCAGCAGCCAAGGATCGTTAAATACAGCCCAAACTGAAGCTTTCTTT. It codes for CASSQGSLNTAQTEAFF.

There are many counts of this clonotype. CDR3 sequence reads: CASSEGAALHF. Here the CDR3 DNA reads TGTGCCAGCAGCGAGGGCGCAGCCCTCCACTTT. The gene calls are TRBV7-8 and TRBJ1-6; the D is unclear. This CDR3 has 11 amino acids. V dropped 5 bases and J dropped 14 bases, with 10 bases sitting between them. Germline lookup yields CDR1 SGHVS and CDR2 FQNEAQ.

This sequence joins TRBV19 and TRBJ1-2; D unclear. CDR1 and CDR2 from the germline V gene are LNHDA and SQIVND (reference sequence). This CDR3 contains 15 residues. V shed 4 bases and J shed 2 bases, with 14 bases lying between them. The CDR3 nucleotides are TGTGCCAGTAGTAGGTCGCGCGCGGAGAACTATGGCTACACCTTC. It is translated as CASSRSRAENYGYTF.

This clonotype came up a few times. This rearrangement joins TRBV7-2 to TRBJ1-1; 10 nucleotides align to TRBD1. Germline V CDR1 and CDR2: SGHTA, FQGNSA. J was trimmed by 10 bases and V by 5 bases; bases with no gene match: 10. The CDR3 is 14 amino acids. The DNA for the CDR3 is TGTGCCAGCAGCCCACTTGGGACAGGGGTTTCAGCTTTCTTT. It specifies CASSPLGTGVSAFF.

In its sample, this clonotype was seen a few times. V usage is TRBV15 and J usage is TRBJ1-3; D is unresolved. The CDR3 contains 15 residues. V lost 4 bases and J 0 bases, leaving 10 bases between the germline ends. The germline CDR1 and CDR2 sequences are LNHNV and YYDKDF (reference sequence). Written as DNA, the CDR3 is TGTGCCACCAGCAAGGCAACAAGCTCTGGAAACACCATATATTTT. Translating gives CATSKATSSGNTIYF.

This clonotype has just a few counts. The gene calls are TRBV28 and TRBJ1-2, with 10 bases identical to TRBD1. This CDR3 region has 17 residues. Trimming at V came to 5 bases and at J to 4 bases, leaving 13 bases not matched to a gene. Germline loops: CDR1 MDHEN, CDR2 SYDVKM. The CDR3 spells CASSVPLGTGESYGYTF. Written as DNA, the CDR3 is TGTGCCAGCAGTGTCCCCCTCGGGACAGGGGAGAGCTATGGCTACACCTTC.

This clonotype turned up a few times. The chain employs TRBV2 and TRBJ2-1, with TRBD2 matching 7 bases. Per germline, CDR1 SNHLY and CDR2 FYNNEI. The length of the CDR3 is 12 residues. The ends lost 6 bases at V and 9 bases at J; junction bases unmatched: 5. The CDR3 bases are TGTGCCAGCAGCTTGATAGCGGGTGAGCAGTTCTTC. Amino acids: CASSLIAGEQFF.

The V gene is TRBV5-6, the J gene TRBJ2-7; D is possibly TRBD1 (6 bases). Germline V CDR1 and CDR2: SGHDT, YYEEEE. The CDR3 has 15 residues. The V end lost 5 bases, the J end lost 2 bases, and 17 bases lay between the germline ends. The CDR3 here is CASRRTGFGAYEQYV. The CDR3 DNA follows: TGTGCCAGCAGACGTACAGGGTTTGGGGCCTACGAGCAGTACGTC.

This clonotype was detected many times. The rearrangement links TRBV9 to TRBJ1-6; D uncertain. This CDR3 is 14 amino acids long. Germline values: CDR1 SGDLS, CDR2 YYNGEE. Trimming removed 3 bases at V and 8 bases at J, with 12 bases between. The CDR3 bases are TGTGCCAGCAGCGGCGGAATGGATGATTCACCCCTCCACTTT. Encoded protein: CASSGGMDDSPLHF.

This clonotype turned up a few times. The chain combines TRBV27 with TRBJ2-1; 8 bases map to TRBD1. With 3 bases clipped from V and 10 bases from J, the junction kept 8 bases outside the gene matches. The CDR3 totals 14 residues. In germline, CDR1 is MNHEY, CDR2 SMNVEV (reference sequence). The CDR3 nucleotides read TGTGCCAGCAGTTTCGGCAGGGGGCATTGGGAGCAGTTCTTC. It is translated as CASSFGRGHWEQFF.

Only a few counts were recorded for this clonotype. This rearrangement joins TRBV5-1 to TRBJ2-3, with 9 bases that match TRBD2. The CDR3 covers 16 residues. CDR1 is SGHRS and CDR2 is YFSETQ in the germline V gene. After removal of 0 bases from V and 2 bases from J, the junction contained 4 bases not matched to a gene. CDR3 bases: TGCGCCAGCAGCTTGGCCCCTAGCGGGGTCACAGATACGCAGTATTTT. This encodes CASSLAPSGVTDTQYF.

Regarding this clonotype: The final CDR3 position lacks the conserved phenylalanine or tryptophan, pointing to a likely read error. The limits of the CDR3 on the DNA are not certain, so only TCRdb's listed CDR3 is given. The chain recombines TRBV28 with TRBJ1-1; TRBD1 is the table's D call, not checked against the DNA. Germline CDR1 and CDR2: MDHEN and SYDVKM. The CDR3 has 13 residues if both end residues are counted. CDR3 sequence: CASDNLNRRDRGI.

This clonotype showed up many times. The CDR3 DNA sequence: TGCAGCGTTGAAGGCGGCGGGGAGACCCAGTACTTC. Translated: CSVEGGGETQYF. V and J are TRBV29-1 and TRBJ2-5, with D possibly TRBD2 on 5 matching bases. The V gene's germline CDR1 is SQVTM and CDR2 ANQGSEA. The CDR3 is 12 amino acids. The V end lost 1 base, the J end lost 5 bases, and 8 bases lay between the germline ends.

The chain employs TRBV12-5 and TRBJ2-3, with D tentatively TRBD2 (5 bases). CDR3 size: 13 residues. V was cut by 5 bases and J by 6 bases, with 12 bases left in between. Germline lookup yields CDR1 LGHNT and CDR2 FRNRAP. The CDR3 bases are TGTGCTAGTGGTCCCAGCCCGGGGGATACGCAGTATTTT. This encodes CASGPSPGDTQYF.